This TCR beta chain was recovered during a study of CD8+ T cells in alopecia areata (dated by TCRdb to the late 2010s). For the study in its entirety: Skin from C3H/HeJ donors with spontaneous alopecia (about 6-13 months old) was grafted onto female C3H/HeJ recipients aged about 6-10 weeks. Scalp tissue and sorted CD4+ and CD8+ peripheral blood T cells from patchy and totalis/universalis alopecia areata patients and from healthy controls were covered by human TCRbeta sequencing. The study used high-throughput TCRbeta sequencing to examine T cell clonal expansion in alopecia areata, in both the C3H/HeJ mouse model and human patients. Scalp clonality was compared among normal scalp (n=4), patchy alopecia areata scalp (n=8), and alopecia totalis/universalis scalp (n=8). TCRbeta CDR3 regions were amplified by immunoSEQ multiplex PCR using 35 Vbeta forward and 13 Jbeta reverse primers. RNA was obtained with the PAXgene miRNA kit for fixed scalp, the miRNeasy kit for PBMCs, and the RNeasy kit for mouse skin. Results and caveats for the whole study, not just this receptor: Compared with normal scalp, lesional scalp, particularly in alopecia totalis/universalis, had higher clonality and more expanded CD8+ clones, which suggests antigenic drive. Shared TCR sequences between patients were less evident than in mice, which may be partly attributable to HLA diversity in the patient population. Unlike mouse skin, where gammadelta T cells dominate, normal human skin contains resident alphabeta T cells that get sequenced too, which complicates analysis of the scalp TCR repertoire.

Library preparation was by the immunoSEQ multiplex PCR assay. For TCR sequencing, RNA was extracted from every sample and reverse transcribed into cDNA to serve as template. SuperScript III was used for first-strand cDNA synthesis, primed with a 2:1 mix of oligo-dT and random hexamers. A synthetic immune receptor repertoire was used to measure amplification bias, and any remaining bias was corrected computationally. Sequencing of the libraries was done on Illumina HiSeq using 60 bp reads that spanned the CDR3 and were read from J toward V. The original methods were these. After raw reads were preprocessed to remove errors, the CDR3 was defined following IMGT conventions as running from the conserved cysteine to phenylalanine. To get clonality, Shannon entropy was normalized by log2 of the number of productive unique TCRs and the result was subtracted from 1. Scalp TCRbeta sequences were cross-referenced with sorted blood CD4 and CD8 repertoires so that the CD4 or CD8 identity of scalp clones could be inferred. TCRdb obtained this table from immuneACCESS and retained in-frame rearrangements with V and J assigned. These tables miss some clones; where compared with another copy, unresolved V genes account for less than half of the shortfall, and the remainder is unexplained. V, J and clone size are those of that table, while D and trimming were read from the DNA. In this sample the table shows over 100,000 clones, and no singletons are among them. The top ten hold around 19% of the sample.

Comments on this clone: No cognate antigen has been identified for it. As a mouse receptor, it takes its gene names and germline sequences from the mouse. The read halts 4 residues ahead of the CDR3 end, with the missing end drawn from the germline J gene.

Spanning cysteine to phenylalanine, the CDR3 consists of 14 amino acids. The DNA shown is the part of the CDR3 that was read: 30 bases, in frame from base 1. Trimming removed 5 bases from V and 0 bases from J, leaving 9 bases between the germline ends. CDR1 is given as NSHNY and CDR2 as SYGAGN, both from the germline V gene. The receptor was derived from a C3H/HeJ mouse with alopecia areata. Mice of this strain bear MHC haplotype H2-k. The V and J segments used are TRBV13-1 and TRBJ2-1; 5 matching bases give a weak D call of TRBD1. The sequenced material came from lesional skin. The DNA read from the CDR3 is TGTGCCAGCAGCAGGACATATAACTATGCT. Its protein product is CASSRTYNYA. The entire CDR3 protein reads CASSRTYNYAEQFF.